This T cell receptor beta chain was identified during a study of CD8 T cells in Susac syndrome. Overall study findings and caveats: TCR sequencing and HLA analysis covered a relatively small number of individuals.

TCR beta sequencing was performed on blood CD8+ and CD4+ T cells. The CDR3 spans 16 residues. The germline gives CDR1 LGHDT, CDR2 YNNKEL (reference sequence). Trimming left V 0 bases short and J 4 bases short, with 15 bases between. Turning to this clonotype: Its antigen is not known.

RNA totalling about 0.45 to 1 ug underwent reverse transcription with random hexamers. TCRdb passed the immunoSEQ multiplex PCR reads through MiXCR, listing each CDR3 protein once. The profile shows around 160,000 distinct CDR3 sequences, just over 90% of them singletons. The sequence was collected from a human donor in good health. This rearrangement joins TRBV3-1 to TRBJ1-1; D is possibly TRBD1 (5 bases). The sequenced material came from CD4+ T cells from PBMCs. The CDR3 DNA sequence: TGTGCCAGCAGCCAAGATGGGGGAGGATTGTCCACTGAAGCTTTCTTT. Translating it yields CASSQDGGGLSTEAFF.